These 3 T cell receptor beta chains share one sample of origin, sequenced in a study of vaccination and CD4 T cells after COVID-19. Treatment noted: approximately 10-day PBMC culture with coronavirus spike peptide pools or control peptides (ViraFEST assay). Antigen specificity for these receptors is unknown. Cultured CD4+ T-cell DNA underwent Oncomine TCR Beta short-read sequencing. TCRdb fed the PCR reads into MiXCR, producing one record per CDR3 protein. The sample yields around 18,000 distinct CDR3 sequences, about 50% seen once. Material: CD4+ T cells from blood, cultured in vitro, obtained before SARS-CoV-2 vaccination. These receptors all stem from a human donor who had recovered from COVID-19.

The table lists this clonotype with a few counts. The CDR3 DNA is TGTGCCAGCAGCCGGGAGGGCAATGAGCAGTTCTTC. Translation gives CASSREGNEQFF. This chain uses TRBV7-9 with TRBJ2-1, with TRBD2 matching 8 bases. The CDR3 contains 12 residues. V lost 5 bases and J lost 6; bases outside the gene matches: 0. From germline, CDR1 is SEHNR and CDR2 FQNEAQ (reference sequence).

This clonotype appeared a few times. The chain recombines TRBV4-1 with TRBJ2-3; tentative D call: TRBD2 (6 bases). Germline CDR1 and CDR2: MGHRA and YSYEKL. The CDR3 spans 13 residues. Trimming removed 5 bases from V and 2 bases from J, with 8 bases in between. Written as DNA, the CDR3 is TGCGCCAGCAGCGGAGGGAACACAGATACGCAGTATTTT. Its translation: CASSGGNTDTQYF.

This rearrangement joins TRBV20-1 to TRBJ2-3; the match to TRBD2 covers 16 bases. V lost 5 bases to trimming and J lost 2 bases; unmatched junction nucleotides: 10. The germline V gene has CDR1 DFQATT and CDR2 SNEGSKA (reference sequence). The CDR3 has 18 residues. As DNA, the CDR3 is TGCAGTGCTCCGGGACTAGCGGGAGGGCCCTCGCCCACAGATACGCAGTATTTT. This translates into CSAPGLAGGPSPTDTQYF.